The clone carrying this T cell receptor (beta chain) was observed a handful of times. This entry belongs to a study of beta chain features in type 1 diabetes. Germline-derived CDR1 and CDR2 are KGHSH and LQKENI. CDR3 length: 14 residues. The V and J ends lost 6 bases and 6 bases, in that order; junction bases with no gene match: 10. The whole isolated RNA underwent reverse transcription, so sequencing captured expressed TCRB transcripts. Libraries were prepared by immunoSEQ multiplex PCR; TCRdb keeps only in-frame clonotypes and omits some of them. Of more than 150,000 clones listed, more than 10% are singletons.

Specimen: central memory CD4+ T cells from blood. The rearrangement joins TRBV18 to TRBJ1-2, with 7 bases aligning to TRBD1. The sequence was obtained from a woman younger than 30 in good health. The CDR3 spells CASSIGDREDGYTF. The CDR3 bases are TGTGCCAGCTCTATCGGTGACAGGGAAGATGGCTACACCTTC.